This T cell receptor (beta chain) is from a study of blood T cell repertoires in COVID-19. Study context: COVID-19 samples from acute and convalescent phases originated in the United States, Italy and Spain. T cells, B-cell-depleted T cells, or PBMCs provided the cDNA or gDNA that served as material.

This CDR3 has 17 residues. Per germline, CDR1 LNHDA and CDR2 SQIVND (reference sequence). J was trimmed by 7 bases and V by 4 bases; bases with no gene match: 12. Per the authors' pipeline: Using reference gene primer amplification, nucleated cell counts were estimated. TCRdb keeps only in-frame clones here, not all; method: immunoSEQ multiplex PCR. D and trimming come from the DNA, and the V and J calls and clone size come from that table. The profile shows over 80,000 clones, approximately 89% of them singletons. The TCR comes from a human donor in a cohort sampled during active COVID-19. Sequencing was done on a sample of peripheral blood. The rearrangement joins TRBV19 to TRBJ1-6; TRBD1 matches at 8 bases. The CDR3 loop is CASSKIYPTGDNSPLHF. The CDR3 DNA reads TGTGCCAGTAGTAAAATATACCCGACAGGGGACAATTCACCCCTCCACTTT.